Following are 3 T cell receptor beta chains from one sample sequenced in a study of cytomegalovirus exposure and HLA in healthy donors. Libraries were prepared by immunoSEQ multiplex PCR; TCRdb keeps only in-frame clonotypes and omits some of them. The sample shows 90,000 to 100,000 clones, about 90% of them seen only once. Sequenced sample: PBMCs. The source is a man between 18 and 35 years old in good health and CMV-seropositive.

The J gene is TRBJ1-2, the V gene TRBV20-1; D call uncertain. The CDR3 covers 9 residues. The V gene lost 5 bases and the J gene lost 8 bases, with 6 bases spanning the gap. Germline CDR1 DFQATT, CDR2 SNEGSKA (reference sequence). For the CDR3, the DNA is TGCAGTGCTGCGGGCGGCTACACCTTC. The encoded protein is CSAAGGYTF.

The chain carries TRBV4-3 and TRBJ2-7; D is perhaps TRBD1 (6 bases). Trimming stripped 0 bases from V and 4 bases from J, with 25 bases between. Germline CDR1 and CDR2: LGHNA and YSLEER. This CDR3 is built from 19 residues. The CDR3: CASSQDWAERGHGPYEQYF. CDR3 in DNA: TGCGCCAGCAGCCAAGATTGGGCAGAAAGGGGACACGGCCCATACGAGCAGTACTTC.

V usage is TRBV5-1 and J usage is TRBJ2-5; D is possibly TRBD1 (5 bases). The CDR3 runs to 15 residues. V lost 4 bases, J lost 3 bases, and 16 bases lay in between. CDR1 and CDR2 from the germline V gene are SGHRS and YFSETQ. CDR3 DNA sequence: TGCGCCAGCAGCATAGCAGGGATAACCGAAGAGACCCAGTACTTC. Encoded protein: CASSIAGITEETQYF.